This T cell receptor (beta chain) was profiled in a study of T and B cells in COVID-19 patients. About the research overall: Recovered patients mostly had mild to moderate COVID-19 managed as outpatients. In the active-infection cohort, about 90% of the roughly 20 patients had comorbidities linked to unfavorable COVID-19 outcome.

This CDR3 is 13 amino acids long. Germline loops: CDR1 SGHAT, CDR2 FQDESV (reference sequence). V lost 5 bases to trimming and J lost 6 bases; unmatched junction nucleotides: 4. Points on this clonotype: Its matching antigen is unknown.

Each TRB amplification used roughly 250-550 ng of genomic DNA from blood. Findings and caveats of the study: Early severe-case samples and blood from mildly ill patients during symptoms were in short supply. Sorted SARS-CoV-2-responsive or tetramer+ T cells and CD4+, regulatory and CD8+ subsets were not yet sequenced.

BIOMED2 TRB-A/B primer pools were used in multiplex TRB PCR. TCRdb recomputed calls from the multiplex PCR reads with MiXCR, one row per CDR3 protein. The repertoire has roughly 15,000 distinct CDR3 sequences, under 30% of them found once; the top ten carry approximately 4.5%. The chain couples TRBV11-1 to TRBJ2-1; 7 bases match TRBD1. The sequence was collected from a human donor who had recovered from COVID-19. The sequenced sample was blood. In DNA, the CDR3 is TGTGCCAGCAGCCGGGGACAGCTCAATGAGCAGTTCTTC. This codes for CASSRGQLNEQFF.